This T cell receptor (beta chain) was recovered during a study of T-cell memory formation after mild COVID-19. Study details: Clustering of TCRs was largely donor specific. Study results and limitations: Contracting clones localized mainly to CM and EM when CD4+ and mainly to EMRA when CD8+.

About this clonotype itself: Its antigen is currently unknown.

Germline V CDR1 and CDR2: KGHDR, SFDVKD. Trimming took off 5 bases at V and 6 bases at J, with 4 bases between the two ends. CDR3 length: 11 residues. 5'RACE, which relied on constant-segment primers, yielded TCR alpha and TCR beta cDNA libraries carrying sample barcodes and UMIs. TCRdb reprocessed the 5' RACE reads via MiXCR and lists one record per CDR3 protein. The sample yields under 200,000 distinct CDR3 sequences, around a tenth seen once. The origin of this receptor is a man aged 18 to 29 who had mild COVID-19 (a few samples of this study predate the infection). Cell type and time point are not known. The V and J genes are TRBV24-1 and TRBJ2-1; D is uncertain. The specimen was PBMCs or a T cell subset sorted from them (not recorded which). CDR3 region: CATSAGNEQFF. The CDR3 coding sequence is TGTGCCACCAGTGCAGGCAATGAGCAGTTCTTC.